A selection of T cell receptor beta chains follows, all from one sample in a study of CD8+CD57+ T cells in acquired aplastic anemia. TCRdb reprocessed the reads via MiXCR and lists one record per CDR3 protein. The sample lists 95,000 to 150,000 distinct CDR3 sequences, 30% to 45% seen once, with over 2% in the top ten. The sample comprised sorted CD4+, CD8+, or CD8+CD57+ T cells (not recorded which) from PBMCs. The receptor source for this set is a human donor with aplastic anemia. Both conserved end residues are part of each CDR3. D genes are given only for firm matches. Some rows mark clone size as missing; the rest say once, few, many or name a class of expanded clone.

TGCGCCAGCAGCCAAGAACGGGGGGCCTCTGGTAAGCAGTATTTT | CASSQERGASGKQYF | . | TRBV4-3 | 15 | many | TRBJ2-3
TGTGCCTACTCTCAGGGGACGGGAAACACCATATATTTT | CAYSQGTGNTIYF | . | TRBV10-3 | 13 | many | TRBJ1-3
TGTGCCAGCAGCTCCAAAGGGGGTTCTCGGGAGACCCAGTACTTC | CASSSKGGSRETQYF | . | TRBV7-6 | 15 | . | TRBJ2-5
TGTGCCAGCAGCCTGGGACAGGGAAAGGGGGTATACGAGCAGTACTTC | CASSLGQGKGVYEQYF | TRBD1 | TRBV11-2 | 16 | . | TRBJ2-7
TGTGCCAGCAGCTCAGGGGGGCCTCCCCGGTTC | CASSSGGPPRF | TRBD1 | TRBV7-2 | 11 | many | TRBJ1-2
TGCGCCAGCAGTTCTAGACCGGGGAGCACTGAAGCTTTCTTT | CASSSRPGSTEAFF | . | TRBV5-1 | 14 | many | TRBJ1-1
TGCAGTGCCCCCCTCTCTGGGGGAGAGACCCAGTACTTC | CSAPLSGGETQYF | . | TRBV20-1 | 13 | many | TRBJ2-5
TGCAGTGCTAAAAGGGGCGGGGGGAAAGAGACCCAGTACTTC | CSAKRGGGKETQYF | TRBD2 | TRBV20-1 | 14 | many | TRBJ2-5
TGTGCCAGCAGTGAAGCGGCAGAGGGCTCTCGTCAGCCCCAGCATTTT | CASSEAAEGSRQPQHF | . | TRBV6-1 | 16 | many | TRBJ1-5
TGTGCCAGCAGTTCCCTGGGGAGGGGGGAGACCCAGTACTTC | CASSSLGRGETQYF | . | TRBV27 | 14 | . | TRBJ2-5
TGTGCCAGCACCCAGGGGGGGGGCACCGGGGAGCTGTTTTTT | CASTQGGGTGELFF | . | TRBV7-2 | 14 | many | TRBJ2-2
TGTGCCAGCAGTGCGGGAAGCACAGATACGCAGTATTTT | CASSAGSTDTQYF | . | TRBV6-1 | 13 | many | TRBJ2-3
TGTGCCAGCAGTCCGGGGGGGAACACCGGGGAGCTGTTTTTT | CASSPGGNTGELFF | TRBD2 | TRBV11-3 | 14 | few | TRBJ2-2
TGTGCCACCAGCAGAGGGTCATCGGTAGGCGAGACCCAGTACTTC | CATSRGSSVGETQYF | . | TRBV15 | 15 | . | TRBJ2-5
TGTGCCAGCAGCGCTGGACAGGGGAACACTGAAGCTTTCTTT | CASSAGQGNTEAFF | TRBD1 | TRBV7-9 | 14 | many | TRBJ1-1
TGTGCCAGCAGCTTGGACCCAAAAATCGGCACTGAAGCTTTCTTT | CASSLDPKIGTEAFF | . | TRBV5-8 | 15 | . | TRBJ1-1
TGCAGCGTTGAGGCACGAACAGCTAACTATGGCTACACCTTC | CSVEARTANYGYTF | . | TRBV29-1 | 14 | . | TRBJ1-2
TGTGCCAGTAAAGAGGACAGGGCCAGCAATCAGCCCCAGCATTTT | CASKEDRASNQPQHF | TRBD1 | TRBV19 | 15 | . | TRBJ1-5
TGTGCCAGCAGTGAAAGATTCTACAATGAGCAGTTCTTC | CASSERFYNEQFF | . | TRBV6-1 | 13 | many | TRBJ2-1
TGCGCCAGCAGCTTGCTCGGGACCTCTGGAAACACCATATATTTT | CASSLLGTSGNTIYF | . | TRBV5-1 | 15 | once | TRBJ1-3
TGTGCCAGCAGCATCTCCGGGGGGGCCAAGGGTGAGCAGTTCTTC | CASSISGGAKGEQFF | TRBD2 | TRBV3-1 | 15 | . | TRBJ2-1
TGTGACATCAGTGCGGGGGAGGCAGGCTACACCTTC | CDISAGEAGYTF | . | TRBV10-3 | 12 | . | TRBJ1-2
TGTGCCAGCAGCGTAGATAGCGGGGAGCTGTTTTTT | CASSVDSGELFF | . | TRBV9 | 12 | few | TRBJ2-2
TGTGCCAGTAGTCCTCAGACCGGCAACCACTTT | CASSPQTGNHF | . | TRBV19 | 11 | . | TRBJ1-6
TGTGCCAGCAGGCCCACGGGGGCTGGCGGGGAGCTGTTTTTT | CASRPTGAGGELFF | . | TRBV2 | 14 | . | TRBJ2-2
TGTGCCAGCAGTTTAGGGGGACAGGGCTCCGAGCAGTACTTC | CASSLGGQGSEQYF | TRBD1 | TRBV28 | 14 | . | TRBJ2-7
TGTGCCAGTAGTATAGTAACGGGTTTAGGCAATCAGCCCCAGCATTTT | CASSIVTGLGNQPQHF | . | TRBV19 | 16 | many | TRBJ1-5
TGTGCCAGCAGCTTAGGGCCGGGACAGGTCCTCAATGAGCAGTTCTTC | CASSLGPGQVLNEQFF | TRBD1 | TRBV11-1 | 16 | . | TRBJ2-1
TGTGCCAGCAGCCAAGATGTGGGACAGGGTCCTCGGTTCTTC | CASSQDVGQGPRFF | TRBD1 | TRBV3-1 | 14 | . | TRBJ2-1
TGTGCCAGCAGCGCTTGGGGGGGGCGCTTAGCGTCTGAAGCTTTCTTT | CASSAWGGRLASEAFF | . | TRBV11-1 | 16 | many | TRBJ1-1
TGTGCCTGGAGGGGCCGGGGATACAATCAGCCCCAGCATTTT | CAWRGRGYNQPQHF | . | TRBV30 | 14 | few | TRBJ1-5
TGCGCCAGCAGCTTGGCAGGGAGTAGCAATCAGCCCCAGCATTTT | CASSLAGSSNQPQHF | . | TRBV5-1 | 15 | once | TRBJ1-5
TGTGCCAGCAGCTTACGGACAGGGGTGGACTATGGCTACACCTTC | CASSLRTGVDYGYTF | TRBD1 | TRBV7-2 | 15 | . | TRBJ1-2
TGCAGTGCCGAGACTAGCGGGGGGGGTTCCTACAATGAGCAGTTCTTC | CSAETSGGGSYNEQFF | TRBD2 | TRBV20-1 | 16 | many | TRBJ2-1
TGTGCCAGCCAACGGGGGGGGCTAAGGGACACTGAAGCTTTCTTT | CASQRGGLRDTEAFF | . | TRBV7-2 | 15 | many | TRBJ1-1
TGTGCCGGTGGGGGGAACACAGATACGCAGTATTTT | CAGGGNTDTQYF | . | TRBV2 | 12 | many | TRBJ2-3
TGTGCCAGCAGCCGCGGGACAGGGGGCCCCTACGGGCAGTACTTC | CASSRGTGGPYGQYF | TRBD1 | TRBV14 | 15 | . | TRBJ2-7
TGTGCCTGGAGTGTTAAGGTGGAGGGCTACACCTTC | CAWSVKVEGYTF | . | TRBV30 | 12 | . | TRBJ1-2
TGTGCCACCAGCAGAGATTCCAACAGCTACGAGCAGTACTTC | CATSRDSNSYEQYF | . | TRBV15 | 14 | once | TRBJ2-7
TGTGCCAGCAGTTGGCTCCAAGAGACCCAGTACTTC | CASSWLQETQYF | . | TRBV12-3/TRBV12-4 | 12 | many | TRBJ2-5
TGTGCCAGCAGTGAAGCTATACAGGGCGACTATGGCTACACCTTC | CASSEAIQGDYGYTF | . | TRBV2 | 15 | few | TRBJ1-2
TGTGCCACCGATACAGGGGGCGCGAATGGCTACACCTTC | CATDTGGANGYTF | TRBD1 | TRBV12-3/TRBV12-4 | 13 | . | TRBJ1-2
TGTGCCAGCAGCTCCGGGACAGGTTCGTGGACCCAGTACTTC | CASSSGTGSWTQYF | TRBD1 | TRBV7-9 | 14 | . | TRBJ2-5
TGTGCCAGCAGCCCCTCGGTCGGTGTCTATGGCTACACCTTC | CASSPSVGVYGYTF | . | TRBV9 | 14 | . | TRBJ1-2
TGTGCCAGCAGGGGGCGGTACGAGCAGTACTTC | CASRGRYEQYF | . | TRBV25-1 | 11 | . | TRBJ2-7
TGTGCCACCCTGAACTTCGCCGGCACAGATACGCAGTATTTT | CATLNFAGTDTQYF | . | TRBV28 | 14 | many | TRBJ2-3
TGTGCCAGCAGTTCGCCGACTAGCGGGGCCAAATACAATGAGCAGTTCTTC | CASSSPTSGAKYNEQFF | TRBD2 | TRBV6-2/TRBV6-3 | 17 | few | TRBJ2-1
TGTGCCAGCAGCGTAGACCCCCGGGAGACCCAGTACTTC | CASSVDPRETQYF | . | TRBV9 | 13 | many | TRBJ2-5
TGTGCCAGCAGCCCGGGACAGGGTCACACCATATATTTT | CASSPGQGHTIYF | TRBD1 | TRBV3-1 | 13 | few | TRBJ1-3
TGTGCCAGCAGCGCCCCGGGACATAGCTCCTACGAGCAGTACTTC | CASSAPGHSSYEQYF | . | TRBV7-9 | 15 | . | TRBJ2-7
TGTGCCAGCAGCGGGAAGGGGTTTCACACTGAAGCTTTCTTT | CASSGKGFHTEAFF | . | TRBV27 | 14 | few | TRBJ1-1
TGTGCCAGCACCCTATACAGGGCCGATAACACTGAAGCTTTCTTT | CASTLYRADNTEAFF | . | TRBV5-6 | 15 | few | TRBJ1-1
TGTTCCAGCAGTTACGGGCCCACTGGAAACACCATATATTTT | CSSSYGPTGNTIYF | . | TRBV6-5 | 14 | once | TRBJ1-3
TGTGCCAGCAGCCTATCAGGGGTCGGCCCTGGGACTGAAGCTTTCTTT | CASSLSGVGPGTEAFF | . | TRBV9 | 16 | many | TRBJ1-1
TGTGCCACCAGCAGTTCGGGACAGGAAACGTTGACCCTCCACTTT | CATSSSGQETLTLHF | TRBD1 | TRBV7-8 | 15 | . | TRBJ1-6